These 28 T cell receptor beta chains originate from one sample sequenced in a study of blood T cell repertoires in COVID-19. Assay: immunoSEQ multiplex PCR; the TCRdb copy retains only in-frame clones and omits some. Counted here are 250,000 to 350,000 clones, approximately 85% occurring once; the ten biggest clones make up about 1%. The material sequenced was peripheral blood. These receptors all stem from a human donor with COVID-19, enrolled during active disease. The donor label of this sample is uncertain.

J is TRBJ1-5 and V is TRBV19; D is uncertain. This CDR3 is built from 14 residues. V lost 4 bases, J lost 6 bases, and 13 bases lay in between. Germline V gene data show CDR1 as LNHDA and CDR2 as SQIVND (reference sequence). The CDR3 sequence is CASSKMEAGQPQHF. The CDR3 nucleotides read TGTGCCAGTAGTAAAATGGAAGCGGGTCAGCCCCAGCATTTT. Full variable domain (missing parts from reference TRBV19 and TRBJ1-5): DGGITQSPKYLFRKEGQNVTLSCEQNLNHDAMYWYRQDPGQGLRLIYYSQIVNDFQKGDIAEGYSVSREKKESFPLTVTSAQKNPTAFYLCASSKMEAGQPQHFGDGTRLSIL.

The V and J genes are TRBV7-8 and TRBJ1-2; TRBD1 aligns across 8 bases. CDR3 size: 14 residues. CDR1 is SGHVS, CDR2 FQNEAQ, per germline. V lost 4 bases and J lost 4; bases outside the gene matches: 5. The CDR3 region is CASSYGTGPYGYTF. DNA for the CDR3: TGTGCCAGCAGCTACGGGACAGGACCCTATGGCTACACCTTC.

The V call is TRBV28, the J call TRBJ1-5; no reliable D call. Deletions cut 3 bases from V and 1 base from J, with 10 bases between. This CDR3 contains 15 residues. Per the germline V gene, CDR1 is MDHEN and CDR2 is SYDVKM. DNA of the CDR3: TGTGCCAGCAGTTTTTGGGGAGAAAGCAATCAGCCCCAGCATTTT. It yields the protein CASSFWGESNQPQHF.

Points on this clone: Within the sample, other DNA sequences also encode this same CDR3. The chain combines TRBV12-3 or TRBV12-4 with TRBJ1-2; D might be TRBD1 (6 bases). There are 12 residues in the CDR3. Trimming pared 5 bases from V and 5 bases from J, leaving 9 bases between. CDR3 in DNA: TGTGCCAGCAGTCTTCAGGGGTATGGCTACACCTTC. Translated, it gives CASSLQGYGYTF.

CDR3 in DNA: TGTGCCAGCATCAGAGCGGGTTCGGCTGAAGCTTTCTTT. This codes for CASIRAGSAEAFF. The gene calls are TRBV28 and TRBJ1-1; D not resolved. The germline V gene has CDR1 MDHEN and CDR2 SYDVKM. This CDR3 has 13 residues. V was clipped by 7 bases and J by 6 bases, with 15 bases between them.

V is TRBV10-3 and J is TRBJ1-5; possible D gene TRBD1, 5 bases. Germline-derived CDR1 and CDR2 are ENHRY and SYGVKD. V lost 4 bases, J lost 0 bases, and 10 bases lay in between. The CDR3 consists of 15 residues. The CDR3 coding sequence is TGTGCCATCAGTGGGGGCCTGTATAGCAATCAGCCCCAGCATTTT. It specifies CAISGGLYSNQPQHF.

This clone was observed a single time. CDR3 DNA sequence: TGCGCCAGCAGCCTTACCAGGAACACTGAAGCTTTCTTT. Its protein is CASSLTRNTEAFF. The V call is TRBV4-3, the J call TRBJ1-1; no firm D call. Germline V gene lookup returns CDR1 LGHNA and CDR2 YSLEER. This CDR3 region has 13 residues. V was shortened by 4 bases and J by 1 base, with 7 bases between the two germline ends.

The chain recombines TRBV5-1 with TRBJ2-7, with a weak D call TRBD2 (6 bases). Trimming stripped 1 base from V and 3 bases from J, with 17 bases between. Germline CDR1 is SGHRS and CDR2 is YFSETQ. This CDR3 contains 16 residues. CDR3 nucleotide sequence: TGCGCCAGCAGCTTGAACTTCGGGCGGGACCTCTACGAGCAGTACTTC. As protein: CASSLNFGRDLYEQYF. Complete variable domain (other parts from reference TRBV5-1 and TRBJ2-7): KAGVTQTPRYLIKTRGQQVTLSCSPISGHRSVSWYQQTPGQGLQFLFEYFSETQRNKGNFPGRFSGRQFSNSRSEMNVSTLELGDSALYLCASSLNFGRDLYEQYFGPGTRLTVT.

This clone showed up just once. This chain joins TRBV29-1 and TRBJ2-3; 7 nucleotides line up with TRBD1. This CDR3 spans 13 amino acids. Per the germline V gene, CDR1 is SQVTM and CDR2 is ANQGSEA. The CDR3 DNA follows: TGCAGTGAGCTACAGGGGTATACGGATACGCAGTATTTT. Its translation is CSELQGYTDTQYF.

This sequence joins TRBV2 and TRBJ1-1, with no clear D. V was shortened by 6 bases and J by 0 bases, with 11 bases between the two germline ends. Per the germline V gene, CDR1 is SNHLY and CDR2 is FYNNEI. The CDR3 extends over 14 amino acids. The CDR3 nucleotides read TGTGCCAGCAGAGAACTGAGCATGAACACTGAAGCTTTCTTT. Translated, it gives CASRELSMNTEAFF.

This chain joins TRBV29-1 and TRBJ1-5; D remains ambiguous. Germline CDR1 SQVTM, CDR2 ANQGSEA. The germline V and J ends were trimmed by 1 base and 4 bases, with 8 bases remaining between them. The CDR3 runs 13 residues. CDR3 DNA sequence: TGCAGCGTTGAAGTCAGGCCGAATCAGCCCCAGCATTTT. As protein: CSVEVRPNQPQHF.

The chain couples TRBV7-2 to TRBJ1-2; 9 bases fit TRBD1. The V and J ends lost 4 bases and 2 bases, in that order; junction bases with no gene match: 8. This CDR3 has 16 amino acids. CDR1 is SGHTA, CDR2 FQGNSA, per germline. This chain's CDR3 is CASSYRSGTGNYGYTF. CDR3 nucleotide sequence: TGTGCCAGCAGCTACAGATCCGGGACAGGGAACTATGGCTACACCTTC.

The genes are TRBV2 and TRBJ2-5; 11 nucleotides match TRBD2. Trimming took 1 base from V and 5 from J; bases not matched to a gene: 3. The CDR3 covers 15 residues. Germline CDR1 SNHLY, CDR2 FYNNEI. CDR3 in DNA: TGTGCCAGCAGTGAAGTTAGCGGGAGGGCGGAGACCCAGTACTTC. Protein: CASSEVSGRAETQYF.

This rearrangement joins TRBV6-6 to TRBJ1-6; D might be TRBD1 (5 bases). V was shortened by 6 bases and J by 8 bases, with 17 bases between the two germline ends. Germline V gene sequence: CDR1 MNHNY, CDR2 SVGAGI (reference sequence). This CDR3 is built from 15 residues. The CDR3 DNA reads TGTGCCAGCAGCCTCGGGGGGGGTGATTATTCACCCCTCCACTTT. Translating it yields CASSLGGGDYSPLHF.

The gene calls are TRBV27 and TRBJ1-6, with D possibly matching TRBD1 (5 bases). The germline CDR1 and CDR2 sequences are MNHEY and SMNVEV (reference sequence). The V and J ends lost 6 bases and 1 base respectively, with 13 bases between them. There are 16 residues in the CDR3. The CDR3 bases are TGTGCCAGCAGAGGGACTGGGGGATCCTATAATTCACCCCTCCACTTT. Encoded protein: CASRGTGGSYNSPLHF.

The gene calls are TRBV20-1 and TRBJ1-3; 12 nucleotides match TRBD1. The germline V gene has CDR1 DFQATT and CDR2 SNEGSKA (reference sequence). The CDR3 is made up of 19 amino acids. With V trimmed by 3 bases and J by 1 base, 13 bases remained unmatched. CDR3 in DNA: TGCAGTGCTAGTTCCCCCGGTGAGGGACAGGGGGCTTCTGGAAACACCATATATTTT. It encodes CSASSPGEGQGASGNTIYF.

This clone occurred a few times. The rearrangement uses TRBV10-3 and TRBJ2-7; D is possibly TRBD1 (6 bases). V lost 11 bases and J lost 7, with 24 bases in between. The germline V gene has CDR1 ENHRY and CDR2 SYGVKD. The length of the CDR3 is 14 residues. Here the CDR3 reads CAHSPGQPSLEQYF. In DNA form, the CDR3 reads TGTGCCCACTCCCCGGGACAACCATCTCTGGAGCAGTACTTC.

The CDR3 bases are TGTGCCAGCAGCTCAGTAGCGGGAGGGGTCTACAATGAGCAGTTCTTC. Protein product: CASSSVAGGVYNEQFF. The V call is TRBV11-2, the J call TRBJ2-1; 11 nucleotides align to TRBD2. Germline CDR1 and CDR2: SGHAT and FQNNGV. CDR3 size: 16 residues. Losses at the gene ends were 4 bases for V and 3 bases for J; bases not matched to a gene: 5.

Details on this clone: Distinct nucleotide sequences in the sample also encode this CDR3. Written as DNA, the CDR3 is TGTGCCTGGAGTGTAGGACAGGGGAGCACTGAAGCTTTCTTT. Residues: CAWSVGQGSTEAFF. This sequence joins TRBV30 and TRBJ1-1; TRBD1 agrees at 9 bases. Germline CDR1 and CDR2: GTSNPN and SVGIG (reference sequence). With 0 bases clipped from V and 4 bases from J, the junction kept 3 bases outside the gene matches. CDR3 length equals 14 residues.

The rearrangement joins TRBV27 to TRBJ2-7; TRBD1 matches 11 bases. In germline, CDR1 is MNHEY, CDR2 SMNVEV (reference sequence). The CDR3 is 14 residues long. V trimming: 7 bases; J trimming: 2 bases; junction bases outside the gene matches: 4. Here the CDR3 reads CASTGQGAPYEQYF. The DNA for the CDR3 is TGTGCCAGCACCGGACAGGGGGCCCCCTACGAGCAGTACTTC.

V and J are TRBV27 and TRBJ2-3; 8 bases are a match to TRBD1. The CDR3 has 15 residues. J was trimmed by 4 bases and V by 0 bases; bases with no gene match: 3. Looked up from germline, CDR1 is MNHEY and CDR2 is SMNVEV (reference sequence). CDR3 bases: TGTGCCAGCAGTTTATCGACAGGGGAATCAGATACGCAGTATTTT. Its translation: CASSLSTGESDTQYF.

The chain has TRBV5-4 and TRBJ2-1; maybe TRBD2 (6 bases). V lost 4 bases to trimming and J lost 0 bases, with 11 bases between them. Germline V gives CDR1 SGHNT, CDR2 YYREEE (reference sequence). CDR3 length: 15 residues. CDR3 amino acids: CASSVGAGSYNEQFF. CDR3 DNA sequence: TGTGCCAGCAGCGTGGGAGCGGGCTCCTACAATGAGCAGTTCTTC.

The chain has TRBV19 and TRBJ1-1; possible D gene TRBD1, 6 bases. The V and J ends lost 3 bases and 2 bases respectively, with 10 bases between them. CDR1 and CDR2 (germline): LNHDA, SQIVND (reference sequence). This CDR3 comprises 14 residues. As DNA, the CDR3 is TGTGCCAGTAGTATTGACAGGACAAACACTGAAGCTTTCTTT. Translation: CASSIDRTNTEAFF.

V is TRBV19 and J is TRBJ1-4; the match to TRBD1 covers 7 bases. The germline V gene encodes CDR1 LNHDA and CDR2 SQIVND (reference sequence). There are 16 residues in the CDR3. Losses at the gene ends were 5 bases for V and 5 bases for J; bases not matched to a gene: 11. This CDR3 is CASSPKNRGLNEKLFF. CDR3 in DNA: TGTGCCAGTAGTCCTAAAAACAGGGGCCTCAATGAAAAACTGTTTTTT.

The chain has TRBV7-3 and TRBJ2-2, with 7 bases that match TRBD1. The CDR3 is made up of 15 amino acids. Germline CDR1 SGHTA, CDR2 FQGTGA. The V gene end was trimmed by 1 base and the J gene end by 3 bases; junction bases not matched to a gene: 2. Here the CDR3 DNA reads TGTGCCAGCAGCTTAAAGGGGGCGCACACCGGGGAGCTGTTTTTT. Protein sequence: CASSLKGAHTGELFF.

The rearrangement joins TRBV7-3 to TRBJ1-6; TRBD1 matches 7 bases. The length of the CDR3 is 14 residues. Unmatched junction bases numbered 5, after V lost 5 bases and J lost 7 bases. The germline V gene has CDR1 SGHTA and CDR2 FQGTGA. CDR3 region: CASSIDRVNSPLHF. In DNA form, the CDR3 reads TGTGCCAGCAGCATCGACAGGGTGAATTCACCCCTCCACTTT.

CDR3 in amino acids: CASSFRHGTNEKLFF. The DNA for the CDR3 is TGTGCCAGCAGCTTCAGACATGGAACTAATGAAAAACTGTTTTTT. The chain employs TRBV5-8 and TRBJ1-4, with D unclear. V dropped 2 bases and J dropped 1 base, with 9 bases sitting between them. This CDR3 has 15 amino acids. Germline V CDR1 and CDR2: SGHTS, YDEGEE.

This chain joins TRBV7-9 and TRBJ2-7; D call uncertain. Germline lookup yields CDR1 SEHNR and CDR2 FQNEAQ (reference sequence). This CDR3 comprises 14 residues. V was clipped by 0 bases and J by 7 bases, with 13 bases between them. The DNA for the CDR3 is TGTGCCAGCAGCTTAGCGGAGACTCTGGTGGAGCAGTACTTC. Its translation is CASSLAETLVEQYF.